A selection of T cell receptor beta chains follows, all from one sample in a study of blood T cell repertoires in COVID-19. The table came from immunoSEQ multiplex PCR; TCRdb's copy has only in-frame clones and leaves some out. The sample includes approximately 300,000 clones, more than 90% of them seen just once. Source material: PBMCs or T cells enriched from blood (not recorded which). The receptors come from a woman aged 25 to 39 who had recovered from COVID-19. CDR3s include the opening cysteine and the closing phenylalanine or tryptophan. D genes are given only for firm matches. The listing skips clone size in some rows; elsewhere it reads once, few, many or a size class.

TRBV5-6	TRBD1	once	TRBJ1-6	TGTGCCAGCAGCTTGGGGGCAGGGGGTAATTCACCCCTCCACTTT	CASSLGAGGNSPLHF
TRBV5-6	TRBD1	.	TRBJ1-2	TGTGCCAGCAGGGGGCGGACAGGCTTCCATGGCTACACCTTC	CASRGRTGFHGYTF
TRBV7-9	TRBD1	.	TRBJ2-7	TGTGCCAGCAGCTTACAGGGGGCTTTCGAGCAGTACTTC	CASSLQGAFEQYF
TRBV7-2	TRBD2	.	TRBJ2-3	TGTGCCAGCAAACGCGGGAGGGCCGAGGGAGATACGCAGTATTTT	CASKRGRAEGDTQYF
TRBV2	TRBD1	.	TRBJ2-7	TGTGCCAGCGCTGGGACAGGGACTTTCTACGAGCAGTACTTC	CASAGTGTFYEQYF
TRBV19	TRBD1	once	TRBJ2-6	TGTGCCAGTAGTTTGACGCCCGGGACAGGGATGCCGGGGGCCAACGTCCTGACTTTC	CASSLTPGTGMPGANVLTF
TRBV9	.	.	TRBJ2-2	TGTGCCAGCAGCGTAGTCTTGGCAGGGACCGGGGAGCTGTTTTTT	CASSVVLAGTGELFF
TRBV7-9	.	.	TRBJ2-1	TGTGCCAGCAGGAAAGGACCGGGGGTATACAATGAGCAGTTCTTC	CASRKGPGVYNEQFF
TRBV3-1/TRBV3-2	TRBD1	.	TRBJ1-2	TGTGCCAGCAGCCAGCCCGACAGGGTCGCTAACTATGGCTACACCTTC	CASSQPDRVANYGYTF
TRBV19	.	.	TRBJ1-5	TGTGCCAGTAGTATTTATCAGGGGCCTCAGCCCCAGCATTTT	CASSIYQGPQPQHF
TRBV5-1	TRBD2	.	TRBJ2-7	TGCGCCAGCAGCTTGGCCGGCGCGGGAGCGCCTGACGAGCAGTACTTC	CASSLAGAGAPDEQYF
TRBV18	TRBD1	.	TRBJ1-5	TGTGCCAGCTCATCAGTCTTTGGACAGGGGGGCAATCAGCCCCAGCATTTT	CASSSVFGQGGNQPQHF
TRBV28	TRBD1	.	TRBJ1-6	TGTGCCAGCAGAGAGGACAGGGAGCAGTCACCCCTCCACTTT	CASREDREQSPLHF